These 8 T cell receptor beta chains originate from one sample sequenced in a study of shared clonotypes between healthy human individuals. This table comes from immunoSEQ multiplex PCR, and its TCRdb copy is limited to in-frame clones, with some not included. The profile covers over a million clones, with about 84% appearing a single time and around 0.6% taken by the ten largest. The sequenced sample was memory CD4+ T cells from PBMCs. Subset meaning: CD45RA-negative fraction. These receptors came from a man between 18 and 29 years old in good health. Some clones in this sample may be carry-over from other donors' samples.

The V and J genes are TRBV7-9 and TRBJ1-5; D unresolved. This CDR3 has 12 amino acids. In germline, CDR1 is SEHNR, CDR2 FQNEAQ (reference sequence). V gave up 4 bases and J gave up 9 bases, with 10 bases separating them. CDR3 in DNA: TGTGCCAGCAGCTCCTCGGGCGGGCCCCAGCATTTT. The encoded protein is CASSSSGGPQHF.

The rearrangement links TRBV5-8 to TRBJ2-5; D unresolved. CDR1 and CDR2 (germline): SGHTS, YDEGEE. The CDR3 runs 13 residues. With 4 bases removed from V and 4 bases from J, the gap between germline ends came to 11 bases. The CDR3 is CASSIGVGETQYF. CDR3 DNA: TGTGCCAGCAGCATAGGAGTGGGAGAGACCCAGTACTTC.

This rearrangement joins TRBV2 to TRBJ2-3, with 8 bases that match TRBD2. CDR1 is SNHLY and CDR2 is FYNNEI in the germline V gene. The V and J ends lost 7 bases and 12 bases, in that order; junction bases with no gene match: 15. The length of the CDR3 is 14 residues. The CDR3 sequence is CASKDRDRTSNQYF. The DNA for the CDR3 is TGTGCCAGCAAGGATAGGGATCGGACTAGCAACCAGTATTTT.

The gene calls are TRBV4-2 and TRBJ2-2, with D unresolved. The CDR3 runs to 14 residues. Germline V gene data show CDR1 as LGHNA and CDR2 as YNFKEQ. V lost 0 bases and J lost 7, with 9 bases in between. Here the CDR3 DNA reads TGTGCCAGCAGCCAAGATAAGTTCAACGGGGAGCTGTTTTTT. It translates to CASSQDKFNGELFF.

The rearrangement uses TRBV10-3 and TRBJ2-3; D call uncertain. Trimming took 4 bases from V and 5 from J, leaving 7 bases between them. Germline assignment: CDR1 ENHRY and CDR2 SYGVKD. The CDR3 runs 12 residues. The CDR3 nucleotides read TGTGCCATCAGTGCAGGTGGAGATACGCAGTATTTT. Translation gives CAISAGGDTQYF.

The chain is built from TRBV27 and TRBJ2-1, with TRBD1 as a possible D gene (5 bases). The CDR3 loop spans 12 amino acids. V dropped 4 bases and J dropped 9 bases, with 10 bases sitting between them. Germline CDR1 is MNHEY and CDR2 is SMNVEV (reference sequence). CDR3 amino acids: CASSSDIFEQFF. The CDR3 nucleotides are TGTGCCAGCAGTTCGGACATATTTGAGCAGTTCTTC.

V usage is TRBV11-1 and J usage is TRBJ2-7; D tentatively fits TRBD1 or TRBD2 (6 bases each). There are 11 residues in the CDR3. The germline V gene encodes CDR1 SGHAT and CDR2 FQDESV (reference sequence). The V and J ends lost 5 bases and 6 bases respectively, with 8 bases between them. The CDR3 DNA reads TGTGCCAGCAGCGAGGGGGGCGAGCAGTACTTC. It translates to CASSEGGEQYF.

This clone was seen a handful of times. This chain uses TRBV2 with TRBJ1-2; no clear D. Trimming shortened V by 6 bases and J by 4 bases, and 9 bases separated the two germline ends. This CDR3 spans 12 amino acids. From germline, CDR1 is SNHLY and CDR2 FYNNEI. The CDR3 nucleotides are TGTGCCAGCAGGCAGAGTGGCTATGGCTACACCTTC. It encodes CASRQSGYGYTF. The full variable domain, rest sourced from reference TRBV2 and TRBJ1-2, is EPEVTQTPSHQVTQMGQEVILRCVPISNHLYFYWYRQILGQKVEFLVSFYNNEISEKSEIFDDQFSVERPDGSNFTLKIRSTKLEDSAMYFCASRQSGYGYTFGSGTRLTVV.